This is a list of T cell receptor beta chains from one sample in a study of blood T cell repertoires in COVID-19. Profiling relied on immunoSEQ multiplex PCR, and the TCRdb table lists in-frame clones only, not all of them. The sample consists of roughly 280,000 clones, 88% of them appearing once. Material: PBMCs or T cells enriched from blood (not recorded which). The receptors were sampled from a woman in her 50s who had recovered from COVID-19. The CDR3 runs from the conserved cysteine through the conserved F or W. A D gene is named only where the DNA matches it firmly. Clone size is not always given. Where it is, it says once, few, many or a class for expanded clones.

j_call	d_call	cdr3_length	v_call	clone_size	cdr3_aa	cdr3_nt
TRBJ2-1	TRBD2	17	TRBV5-4	NA	CASSLRRTSGNFNEQFF	TGTGCCAGCAGCTTGCGTCGGACTAGCGGAAATTTTAATGAGCAGTTCTTC
TRBJ2-3	TRBD1	14	TRBV29-1	NA	CSVGGHRGVDTQYF	TGCAGCGTAGGGGGTCACAGGGGGGTAGATACGCAGTATTTT
TRBJ2-7	TRBD2	14	TRBV2	NA	CAIHGTSGFYEQYF	TGTGCCATTCATGGGACTAGCGGTTTCTACGAGCAGTACTTC
TRBJ1-6	NA	13	TRBV30	NA	CAWSPDFNSPLHF	TGTGCCTGGAGCCCAGATTTTAATTCACCCCTCCACTTT
TRBJ1-2	NA	15	TRBV6-1	NA	CASSEAWTANYGYTF	TGTGCCAGCAGTGAAGCTTGGACAGCTAACTATGGCTACACCTTC
TRBJ1-2	NA	13	TRBV29-1	NA	CSVDGQTAYGYTF	TGCAGCGTTGATGGCCAGACTGCCTATGGCTACACCTTC
TRBJ1-3	NA	14	TRBV6-1	NA	CASSEDWGRVTIYF	TGTGCCAGCAGTGAAGACTGGGGGCGCGTCACCATATATTTT
TRBJ2-7	TRBD1	14	TRBV10-3	NA	CASGPGTGAYEQYF	TGTGCCTCAGGCCCCGGGACAGGGGCCTACGAGCAGTACTTC
TRBJ2-7	NA	14	TRBV6-5	NA	CASSYRGSSYEQYF	TGTGCCAGCAGTTACCGCGGTAGCTCCTACGAGCAGTACTTC
TRBJ2-7	NA	11	TRBV4-2	NA	CASSQTTEQYF	TGTGCCAGCAGCCAAACCACTGAGCAGTACTTC
TRBJ2-3	TRBD2	15	TRBV4-1	NA	CASSKTSSTPDTQYF	TGCGCCAGCAGCAAGACTAGCAGTACGCCGGATACGCAGTATTTT
TRBJ2-3	NA	15	TRBV7-2	NA	CASSLVGQGTDTQYF	TGTGCCAGCAGCTTAGTTGGCCAGGGCACAGATACGCAGTATTTT
TRBJ1-2	TRBD1	15	TRBV28	NA	CASTNGGDRGYGYTF	TGTGCCAGCACCAACGGGGGGGACAGGGGGTATGGCTACACCTTC
TRBJ2-7	TRBD2	15	TRBV15	NA	CATRPQVAGVGEQYF	TGTGCCACCAGACCTCAGGTAGCGGGAGTCGGCGAGCAGTACTTC
TRBJ1-5	NA	13	TRBV19	NA	CASSIQGYQPQHF	TGTGCCAGTAGTATTCAGGGATATCAGCCCCAGCATTTT
TRBJ1-1	NA	20	TRBV28	NA	CASSFPNPGDLVRMNTEAFF	TGTGCCAGCAGTTTCCCCAACCCAGGCGACCTGGTCCGGATGAACACTGAAGCTTTCTTT
TRBJ1-5	TRBD1	14	TRBV7-2	NA	CASSRTGDNQPQHF	TGTGCCAGCAGCCGGACAGGGGACAATCAGCCCCAGCATTTT
TRBJ2-3	TRBD2	16	TRBV7-6	NA	CASSLEVAGVSDTQYF	TGTGCCAGCAGCTTAGAGGTAGCGGGAGTCTCCGATACGCAGTATTTT
TRBJ1-4	TRBD1	15	TRBV16	few	CASSQSPSGQGDLFF	TGTGCCAGCAGCCAATCCCCCTCGGGGCAGGGGGACCTGTTTTTT
TRBJ1-1	NA	17	TRBV5-1	NA	CASSSYGGLSVSTEAFF	TGCGCCAGCAGCTCGTATGGGGGCCTCTCAGTTTCCACTGAAGCTTTCTTT
TRBJ2-1	NA	12	TRBV25-1	NA	CASSESSREQFF	TGTGCCAGCAGTGAATCTAGCAGAGAGCAGTTCTTC
TRBJ2-1	TRBD1	16	TRBV2	NA	CASSRDRPSSYNEQFF	TGTGCCAGCAGTAGGGACAGACCGAGCTCCTACAATGAGCAGTTCTTC
TRBJ1-1	NA	15	TRBV11-2	NA	CASSYGRSGSTEAFF	TGTGCCAGCAGCTACGGGCGCTCTGGGAGTACTGAAGCTTTCTTT
TRBJ2-7	NA	15	TRBV7-9	NA	CASSLAGLTSYEQYF	TGTGCCAGCAGCTTAGCCGGACTGACTTCCTACGAGCAGTACTTC
TRBJ2-1	NA	15	TRBV6-4	NA	CASSVERRGTYEQFF	TGTGCCAGCAGTGTGGAACGGAGGGGTACATATGAGCAGTTCTTC
TRBJ1-6	NA	15	TRBV3-1/TRBV3-2	NA	CASSHGSGGISPLHF	TGTGCCAGCAGCCACGGATCCGGAGGGATTTCACCCCTCCACTTT
TRBJ2-7	NA	14	TRBV18	NA	CASSPAGFSYEQYF	TGTGCCAGCTCACCAGCGGGTTTCTCCTACGAGCAGTACTTC
TRBJ2-5	TRBD2	15	TRBV13	NA	CASSLLAGGLETQYF	TGTGCCAGCAGCTTATTAGCGGGAGGGCTAGAGACCCAGTACTTC
TRBJ1-5	TRBD1	14	TRBV19	NA	CASSPGTGDQPQHF	TGTGCCAGTAGTCCCGGGACAGGTGATCAGCCCCAGCATTTT
TRBJ1-4	NA	15	TRBV27	few	CASSLTGTPNEKLFF	TGTGCCAGCAGTCTAACCGGGACACCGAATGAAAAACTGTTTTTT
TRBJ2-5	TRBD2	14	TRBV29-1	NA	CSSTQAGVGETQYF	TGCAGCTCCACCCAAGCGGGAGTTGGAGAGACCCAGTACTTC
TRBJ1-6	TRBD1	17	TRBV5-8	NA	CASSTSGGSRNNSPLHF	TGTGCCAGCAGCACCTCAGGGGGGAGTAGGAATAATTCACCCCTCCACTTT
TRBJ1-6	NA	15	TRBV21-1	few	CASSKGGTGGSPLHF	TGTGCCAGCAGCAAAGGCGGGACTGGCGGTTCACCCCTCCACTTT
TRBJ2-1	NA	15	TRBV7-2	NA	CASRNPGFAYNEQFF	TGTGCCAGCCGGAACCCGGGATTTGCCTACAATGAGCAGTTCTTC
TRBJ1-2	TRBD1	16	TRBV6-5	NA	CASSLVPGQGNYGYTF	TGTGCCAGCAGTTTAGTTCCGGGACAGGGGAACTATGGCTACACCTTC
TRBJ1-5	NA	13	TRBV20-1	NA	CSASDGSNQPQHF	TGCAGTGCTAGTGACGGTAGCAATCAGCCCCAGCATTTT
TRBJ2-7	TRBD1	13	TRBV30	NA	CAWSWTGAYEQYF	TGTGCCTGGAGTTGGACAGGGGCATACGAGCAGTACTTC
TRBJ1-1	NA	13	TRBV30	once	CAWSMSLYTEAFF	TGTGCCTGGAGTATGTCTCTCTACACTGAAGCTTTCTTT
TRBJ2-7	TRBD2	15	TRBV6-1	NA	CASSETLAAAYEQYF	TGTGCCAGCAGTGAAACACTAGCGGCAGCCTACGAGCAGTACTTC
TRBJ2-1	TRBD2	18	TRBV29-1	NA	CSVPGLAGSTMSYHEQFF	TGCAGCGTTCCGGGGCTAGCGGGATCCACCATGTCTTACCATGAGCAGTTCTTC
TRBJ1-2	TRBD1	13	TRBV3-1/TRBV3-2	once	CASSRDRVGGYTF	TGTGCCAGCAGCCGAGACAGGGTTGGGGGCTACACCTTC
TRBJ1-2	NA	13	TRBV5-6	NA	CASSVPEGYGYTF	TGTGCCAGCAGCGTCCCGGAGGGCTATGGCTACACCTTC
TRBJ2-1	NA	14	TRBV20-1	NA	CSASSFRGNNEQFF	TGCAGTGCTAGTTCCTTCCGGGGGAATAATGAGCAGTTCTTC
TRBJ1-5	NA	15	TRBV24-1	NA	CATSDLEGGDQPQHF	TGTGCCACCAGTGATTTAGAGGGAGGGGATCAGCCCCAGCATTTT
TRBJ1-4	NA	15	TRBV6-5	NA	CASSTNRRTNEKLFF	TGTGCCAGCAGCACGAACAGGCGTACTAATGAAAAACTGTTTTTT
TRBJ1-1	NA	13	TRBV11-3	once	CASSSNRDTEAFF	TGTGCCAGCAGCTCAAACAGGGACACTGAAGCTTTCTTT
TRBJ1-5	NA	13	TRBV7-2	NA	CASSEHSNQPQHF	TGTGCCAGCAGCGAACATAGCAATCAGCCCCAGCATTTT
TRBJ2-1	NA	15	TRBV28	NA	CASTPIGSNYNEQFF	TGTGCCAGCACCCCGATAGGGAGTAACTACAATGAGCAGTTCTTC
TRBJ2-1	TRBD2	16	TRBV27	NA	CASSPRGLARNNEQFF	TGTGCCAGCAGTCCCCGGGGACTAGCGCGAAACAATGAGCAGTTCTTC
TRBJ1-5	NA	13	TRBV6-5	NA	CASSQRQTQPQHF	TGTGCCAGCAGTCAAAGACAGACTCAGCCCCAGCATTTT
TRBJ2-1	TRBD2	13	TRBV18	NA	CASSPSGGGEQFF	TGTGCCAGCTCACCATCGGGGGGTGGGGAGCAGTTCTTC
TRBJ1-1	TRBD1	18	TRBV28	NA	CASSLLESTGRLNTEAFF	TGTGCCAGCAGTCTCCTAGAATCGACAGGGCGGTTGAACACTGAAGCTTTCTTT
TRBJ2-1	TRBD2	15	TRBV9	NA	CASSVSAGAPHEQFF	TGTGCCAGCAGCGTATCAGCGGGAGCTCCCCATGAGCAGTTCTTC
TRBJ2-7	NA	13	TRBV18	NA	CASSPDRNYEQYF	TGTGCCAGCTCACCCGACAGAAACTACGAGCAGTACTTC